This T cell receptor (beta chain) comes out of a study of shared clonotypes between healthy human individuals. Across the whole study: Donors, aged 18 to 49, were a couple of women and three men.

V gave up 1 base and J gave up 7 bases, with 14 bases separating them. Per the germline V gene, CDR1 is SGHDT and CDR2 is YYEEEE. The CDR3 totals 15 residues. Ten immunoSEQ deep assay plates were used by the authors to sequence unsorted PBMC DNA. Libraries were prepared by immunoSEQ multiplex PCR; TCRdb keeps only in-frame clonotypes and omits some of them. The sample has some 510,000 clones, about four fifths seen once. Donors comprised healthy HIV-negative adults lacking recent acute infections or vaccinations. The material sequenced was PBMCs. The chain employs TRBV5-6 and TRBJ2-2; maybe TRBD1 (5 bases). The clonotype comes from a middle-aged woman in good health. Some clones in this sample may be carry-over from other donors' samples. The CDR3 loop reads CASSLTTGLVGELFF. Here the CDR3 DNA reads TGTGCCAGCAGCTTGACCACAGGTTTGGTCGGGGAGCTGTTTTTT.